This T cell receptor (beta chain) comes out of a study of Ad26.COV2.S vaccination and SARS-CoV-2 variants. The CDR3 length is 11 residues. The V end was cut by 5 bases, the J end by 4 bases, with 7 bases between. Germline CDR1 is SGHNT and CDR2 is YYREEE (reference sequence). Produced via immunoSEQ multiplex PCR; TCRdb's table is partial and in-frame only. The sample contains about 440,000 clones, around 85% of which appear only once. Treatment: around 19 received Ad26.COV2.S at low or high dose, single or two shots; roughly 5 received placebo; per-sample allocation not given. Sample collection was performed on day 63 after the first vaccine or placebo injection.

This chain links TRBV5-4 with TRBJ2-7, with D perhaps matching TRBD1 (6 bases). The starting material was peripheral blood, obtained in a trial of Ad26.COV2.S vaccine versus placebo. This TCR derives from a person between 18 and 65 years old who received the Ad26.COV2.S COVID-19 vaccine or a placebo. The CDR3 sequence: CASRGGYEQYF. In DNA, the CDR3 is TGTGCCAGCAGAGGGGGTTACGAGCAGTACTTC. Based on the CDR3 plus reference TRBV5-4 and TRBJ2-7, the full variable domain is ETGVTQSPTHLIKTRGQQVTLRCSSQSGHNTVSWYQQALGQGPQFIFQYYREEENGRGNFPPRFSGLQFPNYSSELNVNALELDDSALYLCASRGGYEQYFGPGTRLTVT.